These 11 T cell receptor beta chains were sequenced from one sample in a study of blood T cell repertoires in COVID-19. TCRdb's copy holds only in-frame clones and misses some; the assay was immunoSEQ multiplex PCR. The sample holds 330,000 or so clones, approximately 87% seen once. Sequenced material: PBMCs or T cells enriched from blood (not recorded which). The receptors here all came from a man aged 40-49 years in a cohort exposed to, infected with or recovered from COVID-19 (not recorded which).

The chain joins TRBV30 to TRBJ2-5; TRBD2 agrees at 8 bases. V trimming: 2 bases; J trimming: 6 bases; junction bases outside the gene matches: 8. This CDR3 contains 14 residues. CDR1 is GTSNPN and CDR2 is SVGIG in the germline V gene (reference sequence). The CDR3 DNA reads TGTGCCTGGAGTTCGGGGGGGTCAGGGAAGACCCAGTACTTC. Translating it yields CAWSSGGSGKTQYF.

The chain couples TRBV2 to TRBJ2-4, with 7 bases fitting TRBD1. Unmatched junction bases numbered 8, after V lost 6 bases and J lost 0 bases. The CDR3 is 16 residues long. Germline CDR1 reads SNHLY; CDR2 reads FYNNEI. The CDR3 DNA reads TGTGCCAGCAGCGTGACAGGGAGTATAGCCAAAAACATTCAGTACTTC. Residues: CASSVTGSIAKNIQYF.

The chain combines TRBV7-9 with TRBJ2-3, with 7 bases aligning to TRBD2. This CDR3 contains 16 residues. CDR1 SEHNR and CDR2 FQNEAQ come from the germline V gene (reference sequence). The junction had 9 bases not matched to a gene; V was cut back by 5 bases and J by 1 base. In DNA, the CDR3 is TGTGCCAGCAGCGCCGGACTAGGAACAGGCACAGATACGCAGTATTTT. Translated, it gives CASSAGLGTGTDTQYF.

Only a few counts were recorded for this clone. The rearrangement uses TRBV11-1 and TRBJ2-5, with 11 nucleotides matching TRBD2. The CDR3 contains 15 residues. Germline V gene lookup returns CDR1 SGHAT and CDR2 FQDESV (reference sequence). Germline trimming cut 3 bases from V and 5 bases from J; bases unmatched to any gene: 5. The CDR3 loop reads CASSFILAGVETQYF. CDR3 nucleotides: TGTGCCAGCAGCTTTATACTAGCGGGAGTTGAGACCCAGTACTTC.

The rearrangement uses TRBV28 and TRBJ1-2, with 12 bases aligning to TRBD1. From germline, CDR1 is MDHEN and CDR2 SYDVKM. Losses at the gene ends were 10 bases for V and 3 bases for J; bases not matched to a gene: 12. This CDR3 spans 16 amino acids. This chain's CDR3 is CAIPAGTGGIDYGYTF. The CDR3 region has the DNA TGTGCCATCCCGGCGGGGACAGGGGGCATCGACTATGGCTACACCTTC.

This sequence joins TRBV5-1 and TRBJ2-6; weak D call: TRBD1 (6 bases). Germline CDR1 is SGHRS and CDR2 is YFSETQ. Trimming shortened V by 2 bases and J by 0 bases, and 12 bases separated the two germline ends. This CDR3 has 17 residues. CDR3 bases: TGCGCCAGCAGCTTAGGGGGACGGCACTCTGGGGCCAACGTCCTGACTTTC. Its protein is CASSLGGRHSGANVLTF.

This clone was detected ten times or more. This chain uses TRBV30 with TRBJ2-5, with 14 positions matching TRBD2. V lost 1 base and J lost 3; bases outside the gene matches: 4. The CDR3 is 16 residues long. Germline V gene lookup returns CDR1 GTSNPN and CDR2 SVGIG (reference sequence). CDR3 residues: CAWSEGLAGGEETQYF. The CDR3 DNA sequence: TGTGCCTGGAGTGAAGGACTAGCGGGAGGAGAAGAGACCCAGTACTTC.

The chain uses TRBV4-2 and TRBJ2-7; 10 bases map to TRBD2. With V trimmed by 0 bases and J by 0 bases, 5 bases remained unmatched. Germline assignment: CDR1 LGHNA and CDR2 YNFKEQ. The CDR3 consists of 17 residues. The CDR3 loop reads CASSQDPSSGSSYEQYF. In DNA form, the CDR3 reads TGTGCCAGCAGCCAAGACCCATCTAGCGGGAGCTCCTACGAGCAGTACTTC.

The chain recombines TRBV6-1 with TRBJ2-1; 9 bases line up with TRBD2. This CDR3 region has 17 residues. The V and J ends lost 2 bases and 7 bases, in that order; junction bases with no gene match: 12. The germline V gene has CDR1 MNHNS and CDR2 SASEGT. The CDR3 loop reads CASSEIFGSGSRNEQFF. CDR3 nucleotide sequence: TGTGCCAGCAGTGAAATTTTTGGTAGCGGGAGTCGGAATGAGCAGTTCTTC.

The rearrangement joins TRBV6-6 to TRBJ1-6; 9 bases map to TRBD1. CDR3 size: 14 residues. The junction had 6 bases not matched to a gene; V was cut back by 6 bases and J by 9 bases. CDR1 MNHNY and CDR2 SVGAGI come from the germline V gene (reference sequence). CDR3 DNA sequence: TGTGCCAGCAGACAAGACAGGGGGGGTTCACCCCTCCACTTT. Translation gives CASRQDRGGSPLHF.

The chain carries TRBV10-2 and TRBJ2-7, with TRBD2 matching 12 bases. Germline values: CDR1 WSHSY, CDR2 SAAADI. CDR3 size: 16 residues. Trimming at V came to 3 bases and at J to 4 bases, leaving 7 bases not matched to a gene. CDR3 protein: CASSESVTSGRYEQYF. Written as DNA, the CDR3 is TGCGCCAGCAGTGAATCAGTGACTAGCGGGAGATACGAGCAGTACTTC.